These 32 T cell receptor beta chains came from one sample sequenced in a study of PD-1 blockade in classical Hodgkin lymphoma. Noted time point: cycle 4 day 1 (C4D1), after 6 weeks of nivolumab. Relapses following autologous stem cell transplantation were seen in all patients, with brentuximab vedotin exposure varying. The method was immunoSEQ multiplex PCR; TCRdb's version includes in-frame clones alone and lacks a portion of them. In the table there are tens of thousands of clones, around 80% of which are singletons. The specimen was peripheral blood mononuclear cells (PBMCs), collected before the fourth cycle of nivolumab. Every receptor here comes from a human donor with classical Hodgkin lymphoma.

The chain recombines TRBV28 with TRBJ1-2; 8 bases agree with TRBD1. This CDR3 has 14 residues. Germline lookup yields CDR1 MDHEN and CDR2 SYDVKM. Trimming at V came to 2 bases and at J to 6 bases, leaving 5 bases not matched to a gene. CDR3 bases: TGTGCCAGCAGTTTAAGGCAGGGGGCGCATGGCTACACCTTC. Residues: CASSLRQGAHGYTF.

V gene TRBV5-1 combines with J gene TRBJ2-1, with 8 nucleotides matching TRBD2. This CDR3 spans 16 amino acids. Trimming took 3 bases from V and 6 from J; bases not matched to a gene: 11. Per the germline V gene, CDR1 is SGHRS and CDR2 is YFSETQ. For the CDR3, the DNA is TGCGCCAGCAGCTACTTGACGAGCGGGGGTTTCAATGAGCAGTTCTTC. This gives the protein CASSYLTSGGFNEQFF.

The rearrangement joins TRBV18 to TRBJ1-1; possible D gene TRBD1, 5 bases. Germline assignment: CDR1 KGHSH and CDR2 LQKENI. This CDR3 spans 15 amino acids. V lost 2 bases, J lost 0 bases, and 10 bases lay in between. The CDR3 reads CASSPVQALNTEAFF. CDR3 coding DNA: TGTGCCAGCTCACCAGTACAGGCGTTGAACACTGAAGCTTTCTTT.

The chain recombines TRBV4-2 with TRBJ2-7; no reliable D call. V lost 1 base to trimming and J lost 1 base, with 8 bases between them. This CDR3 spans 14 amino acids. Germline V gene lookup returns CDR1 LGHNA and CDR2 YNFKEQ. CDR3: CASSQGGGSYEQYF. The CDR3 coding sequence is TGTGCCAGCAGCCAAGGCGGCGGTTCCTACGAGCAGTACTTC.

The CDR3 region is CASRGQSAQPQHF. The DNA of the CDR3 is TGTGCCAGTAGGGGACAAAGTGCTCAGCCCCAGCATTTT. This chain uses TRBV19 with TRBJ1-5; maybe TRBD1 (6 bases). The germline CDR1 and CDR2 sequences are LNHDA and SQIVND (reference sequence). V was cut by 6 bases and J by 6 bases, with 12 bases left in between. CDR3 size: 13 residues.

The chain joins TRBV7-9 to TRBJ2-7; possibly TRBD1 or TRBD2 for D (5 bases each). The CDR3 has 15 residues. V shed 5 bases and J shed 4 bases, with 18 bases lying between them. The V gene's germline CDR1 is SEHNR and CDR2 FQNEAQ (reference sequence). The CDR3 bases are TGTGCCAGCAGCCCCGGTGGGACGGAGGTTTACGAGCAGTACTTC. It encodes CASSPGGTEVYEQYF.

This chain connects TRBV28 to TRBJ1-5; D ambiguous. The V and J ends lost 5 bases and 1 base respectively, with 18 bases between them. In germline, CDR1 is MDHEN, CDR2 SYDVKM. This CDR3 contains 17 residues. CDR3 loop: CASSPPTADLSNQPQHF. The CDR3 nucleotides read TGTGCCAGCAGTCCCCCGACGGCCGACTTAAGCAATCAGCCCCAGCATTTT.

The genes are TRBV6-5 and TRBJ2-3; 8 bases agree with TRBD1. Trimming cost V 6 bases and J 3 bases; bases outside gene matches: 2. Germline V gene lookup returns CDR1 MNHEY and CDR2 SVGAGI. The CDR3 contains 13 residues. Here the CDR3 DNA reads TGTGCCAGCAGGTGGACAGGGACAGATACGCAGTATTTT. It codes for CASRWTGTDTQYF.

This clone appeared once. The chain uses TRBV9 and TRBJ2-1, with TRBD2 matching over 11 bases. This CDR3 is built from 15 residues. The germline V gene has CDR1 SGDLS and CDR2 YYNGEE. Germline trimming cut 4 bases from V and 14 bases from J; bases unmatched to any gene: 14. CDR3 amino acids: CASSPGTSGAKGKFF. The CDR3 DNA reads TGTGCCAGCAGCCCTGGGACTAGCGGAGCAAAAGGGAAGTTCTTC. Filled out from reference TRBV9 and TRBJ2-1, the complete variable domain reads DSGVTQTPKHLITATGQRVTLRCSPRSGDLSVYWYQQSLDQGLQFLIQYYNGEERAKGNILERFSAQQFPDLHSELNLSSLELGDSALYFCASSPGTSGAKGKFFGPGTRLTVL.

This chain connects TRBV30 to TRBJ2-5; no reliable D call. V dropped 2 bases and J dropped 5 bases, with 15 bases sitting between them. The CDR3 spans 14 residues. The germline V gene encodes CDR1 GTSNPN and CDR2 SVGIG (reference sequence). The CDR3 nucleotides are TGTGCCTGGAGTCGAACGGTGAAAGGGGAGACCCAGTACTTC. The encoded protein is CAWSRTVKGETQYF.

V gene TRBV7-9 combines with J gene TRBJ2-7, with 7 positions matching TRBD1. The germline V gene has CDR1 SEHNR and CDR2 FQNEAQ (reference sequence). With V trimmed by 0 bases and J by 3 bases, 2 bases remained unmatched. CDR3 length: 14 residues. CDR3 loop: CASSLAGTDYEQYF. The CDR3 DNA reads as TGTGCCAGCAGCTTAGCAGGGACAGACTACGAGCAGTACTTC.

The chain is built from TRBV6-6 and TRBJ2-2; 8 bases map to TRBD2. The length of the CDR3 is 14 residues. Germline CDR1 is MNHNY and CDR2 is SVGAGI (reference sequence). The V gene end was trimmed by 10 bases and the J gene end by 2 bases; junction bases not matched to a gene: 6. As DNA, the CDR3 is TGTGCCATTGCGGGACTAGTTAACACCGGGGAGCTGTTTTTT. It translates to CAIAGLVNTGELFF.

This clone has at least ten counts. J is TRBJ2-7 and V is TRBV7-8; 8 bases align to TRBD1. V was clipped by 3 bases and J by 5 bases; unmatched bases: 0. The germline V gene has CDR1 SGHVS and CDR2 FQNEAQ. This CDR3 comprises 12 residues. The CDR3 reads CASSLTGDEQYF. CDR3 DNA sequence: TGTGCCAGCAGCTTGACAGGGGACGAGCAGTACTTC.

The V gene is TRBV19, the J gene TRBJ1-2, with D maybe TRBD1 (5 bases). Germline CDR1 and CDR2: LNHDA and SQIVND (reference sequence). CDR3 length: 15 residues. V shed 0 bases and J shed 6 bases, with 14 bases lying between them. For the CDR3, the DNA is TGTGCCAGTAGTATAGATCGCAGGGAAAGGGATGGCTACACCTTC. Translating it yields CASSIDRRERDGYTF.

The V gene is TRBV7-3, the J gene TRBJ1-4, with a possible D match to TRBD1 (5 bases). This CDR3 region has 14 residues. In germline, CDR1 is SGHTA, CDR2 FQGTGA. Trimming removed 0 bases from V and 6 bases from J, with 8 bases in between. The CDR3 sequence is CASSLTGTDEKLFF. The CDR3 DNA follows: TGTGCCAGCAGCTTAACGGGGACTGATGAAAAACTGTTTTTT.

The chain couples TRBV18 to TRBJ2-3; D is unclear. The V and J ends lost 2 bases and 6 bases respectively, with 6 bases between them. CDR3 size: 12 residues. Per germline, CDR1 KGHSH and CDR2 LQKENI. The CDR3, as DNA: TGTGCCAGCTCACCAGTATCGGATACGCAGTATTTT. This translates into CASSPVSDTQYF. The full variable domain, completed using reference TRBV18 and TRBJ2-3, is NAGVMQNPRHLVRRRGQEARLRCSPMKGHSHVYWYRQLPEEGLKFMVYLQKENIIDESGMPKERFSAEFPKEGPSILRIQQVVRGDSAAYFCASSPVSDTQYFGPGTRLTVL.

DNA of the CDR3: TGCGCCAGCAGCCCAGGACTAGCGGGGGCCCCATGGCAGTTCTTC. This codes for CASSPGLAGAPWQFF. This sequence joins TRBV5-1 and TRBJ2-1; 13 bases align to TRBD2. The trim removed 4 bases at V and 12 bases at J, leaving 10 bases unmatched. Germline CDR1 and CDR2: SGHRS and YFSETQ. This CDR3 spans 15 amino acids.

The CDR3: CASSSRVNTEAFF. CDR3 nucleotide sequence: TGTGCCAGCAGCTCGAGGGTGAACACTGAAGCTTTCTTT. The V and J genes are TRBV7-2 and TRBJ1-1; no definite D call. The CDR3 is 13 residues long. Germline loops: CDR1 SGHTA, CDR2 FQGNSA. V shed 4 bases and J shed 0 bases, with 6 bases lying between them.

This clone showed up just once. V is TRBV5-1 and J is TRBJ2-7, with TRBD1 matching over 8 bases. CDR1 is SGHRS, CDR2 YFSETQ, per germline. V was pared by 0 bases and J by 3 bases, with 5 bases of the junction left unmatched. CDR3 length: 15 amino acids. The CDR3 sequence is CASSLVAGGNYEQYF. DNA of the CDR3: TGCGCCAGCAGCTTGGTGGCAGGGGGCAACTACGAGCAGTACTTC.

CDR3 nucleotide sequence: TGTGCCAGCAGTGTGGACTCCGCCCGCGTACATGAGCAGTACTTC. This encodes CASSVDSARVHEQYF. This sequence joins TRBV6-5 and TRBJ2-7, with a possible D match to TRBD2 (5 bases). The CDR3 has 15 amino acids. Trimming shortened V by 5 bases and J by 7 bases, and 21 bases separated the two germline ends. Per the germline V gene, CDR1 is MNHEY and CDR2 is SVGAGI.

The chain has TRBV30 and TRBJ2-2; 7 positions match TRBD2. After removal of 2 bases from V and 5 bases from J, the junction contained 2 bases not matched to a gene. CDR1 and CDR2 from the germline V gene are GTSNPN and SVGIG (reference sequence). The CDR3 sequence is 13 residues long. The CDR3 sequence is CAWSLRGTGELFF. The CDR3 DNA reads as TGTGCCTGGAGTTTGCGGGGGACCGGGGAGCTGTTTTTT.

CDR3 bases: TGCGCCAGCAGTCAATGTACGGGGACTCCCCTTCGCCGAATTCTGGGAAATACGCAGTATTTT. Protein: CASSQCTGTPLRRILGNTQYF. The V call is TRBV23-1, the J call TRBJ2-3; a weak D match, TRBD2 (6 bases). TRBV23-1 is labeled an ORF, and its function is uncertain. The germline V and J ends were trimmed by 1 base and 7 bases, with 33 bases remaining between them. The CDR3 runs 21 residues.

Worth noting for this clone: The junction departs from the called germline gene at one end, perhaps through a read error. This sequence joins TRBV6-5 and TRBJ1-5; no clear D gene. The CDR3 runs 12 residues. Germline V gene data show CDR1 as MNHEY and CDR2 as SVGAGI. CDR3 sequence: CATSFGNQPQHF. DNA for the CDR3: TGTGCCACCAGTTTTGGCAATCAGCCCCAGCATTTT.

The rearrangement links TRBV11-3 to TRBJ2-1, with TRBD2 as a possible D gene (6 bases). Trimming cost V 5 bases and J 5 bases, with 16 bases left between them. In germline, CDR1 is SGHNT, CDR2 YENEEA. CDR3 length equals 15 residues. CDR3 bases: TGTGCCAGCAGCCCTCCGGAAGGGAGGCACAATGAGCAGTTCTTC. Translated: CASSPPEGRHNEQFF.

V gene TRBV28 combines with J gene TRBJ2-7, with 8 bases lining up with TRBD1. This CDR3 is 18 amino acids long. Germline V gives CDR1 MDHEN, CDR2 SYDVKM. Trimming removed 8 bases from V and 0 bases from J; junction bases left unmatched: 18. The CDR3 DNA follows: TGTGCCAGCCCCCCAGGCCAGGGGGCCCCGCAAAGCTCCTACGAGCAGTACTTC. Protein sequence: CASPPGQGAPQSSYEQYF.

The chain combines TRBV6-5 with TRBJ1-1; D remains unclear. V was shortened by 6 bases and J by 0 bases, with 11 bases between the two germline ends. The CDR3 runs to 14 residues. From germline, CDR1 is MNHEY and CDR2 SVGAGI. The DNA of the CDR3 is TGTGCCAGCAGATTCTTAGGGATGAACACTGAAGCTTTCTTT. Its protein product is CASRFLGMNTEAFF.

The V and J genes are TRBV10-2 and TRBJ2-3; TRBD1 matches 7 bases. Per the germline V gene, CDR1 is WSHSY and CDR2 is SAAADI. The V gene end was trimmed by 0 bases and the J gene end by 5 bases; junction bases not matched to a gene: 5. The CDR3 covers 15 residues. CDR3 DNA: TGCGCCAGCAGTGAGTCCGGGGCAGGGGGAGATACGCAGTATTTT. Amino acid sequence: CASSESGAGGDTQYF.

The V call is TRBV5-1, the J call TRBJ2-5; 7 nucleotides align to TRBD2. The J segment lost 3 bases and the V segment lost 4 bases, leaving 6 bases of the junction unmatched. The CDR3 extends over 14 amino acids. Germline loops: CDR1 SGHRS, CDR2 YFSETQ. This CDR3 is CASSGGSIEETQYF. The CDR3, as DNA: TGCGCCAGCAGCGGCGGGAGTATAGAAGAGACCCAGTACTTC.

This rearrangement joins TRBV7-2 to TRBJ1-1; D gene unclear. V lost 5 bases and J 0 bases, leaving 16 bases between the germline ends. The CDR3 is 16 amino acids. The germline V gene encodes CDR1 SGHTA and CDR2 FQGNSA. CDR3 bases: TGTGCCAGCAGCGCCTTCCGAGGCGATATGAACACTGAAGCTTTCTTT. Its protein product is CASSAFRGDMNTEAFF.

The J gene is TRBJ1-4, the V gene TRBV7-2, with D perhaps matching TRBD1 (5 bases). The CDR3 runs to 13 residues. Germline V gene data show CDR1 as SGHTA and CDR2 as FQGNSA. Trimming took 5 bases from V and 10 from J, leaving 14 bases between them. As DNA, the CDR3 is TGTGCCAGCAGCAGTACACAGAGGGGAAAACTGTTTTTT. As protein: CASSSTQRGKLFF.

The CDR3 DNA reads TGTGCCTGGGGTCATATGGCCGTTACCGGGGAGCTGTTTTTT. Its protein is CAWGHMAVTGELFF. The chain is built from TRBV30 and TRBJ2-2; unclear D gene. From germline, CDR1 is GTSNPN and CDR2 SVGIG (reference sequence). The CDR3 sequence is 14 residues long. Deletions cut 5 bases from V and 5 bases from J, with 15 bases between.

J is TRBJ2-5 and V is TRBV5-1; 10 nucleotides agree with TRBD1. Germline CDR1 is SGHRS and CDR2 is YFSETQ. J gave up 4 bases and V 4 bases, and 4 bases lay outside the gene matches. This CDR3 contains 14 residues. Here the CDR3 DNA reads TGCGCCAGCAGCGGTGGGGACAGGGGAGAGACCCAGTACTTC. Amino acid sequence: CASSGGDRGETQYF.